A selection of T cell receptor beta chains follows, all from one sample in a study of blood T cell repertoires in COVID-19. Repertoires were generated with immunoSEQ multiplex PCR, while TCRdb's copy carries only in-frame clones and drops some. The data contain approximately 150,000 clones, 80% to 90% of them singletons. The specimen sequenced was peripheral blood. The source of these receptors is a woman aged 45-60 years in a cohort sampled during active or convalescent COVID-19. Each CDR3 is given with its conserved first and last residue. The D gene is left open where the match is weak. The listing skips clone size in some rows; elsewhere it reads once, few, many or a size class.

TRBJ1-1 | 12 | TRBV10-3 | NA | TRBD1 | TGTGCCATGACAGGGGGGAACACTGAAGCTTTCTTT | CAMTGGNTEAFF
TRBJ1-2 | 15 | TRBV9 | NA | TRBD1 | TGTGCCAGCAGCGAGAGACCGGGGACAGTTTATGGCTACACCTTC | CASSERPGTVYGYTF
TRBJ1-2 | 13 | TRBV6-5 | NA | TRBD1 | TGTGCCAGCACCCGAACAGGGGGCCATGGCTACACCTTC | CASTRTGGHGYTF
TRBJ2-7 | 14 | TRBV13 | NA | TRBD1 | TGTGCCAGCAGCCCTCGGGACAGTCCCTACGAGCAGTACTTC | CASSPRDSPYEQYF
TRBJ2-5 | 16 | TRBV9 | NA | TRBD2 | TGTGCCAGCAGCCCTCGCAGGCTAGCGGGGAAAGAGACCCAGTACTTC | CASSPRRLAGKETQYF
TRBJ1-2 | 15 | TRBV18 | NA | NA | TGTGCCAGCTCACCACTACGAACCGGGAACTATGGCTACACCTTC | CASSPLRTGNYGYTF
TRBJ2-1 | 15 | TRBV7-2 | NA | NA | TGTGCCAGCAGCTTAGTGGGGCTACCCACCAATGAGCAGTTCTTC | CASSLVGLPTNEQFF
TRBJ2-7 | 15 | TRBV29-1 | NA | TRBD1 | TGCAGCGAAAGACACACACAGGGGGCTTCAATCGAGCAGTACTTC | CSERHTQGASIEQYF
TRBJ1-2 | 14 | TRBV7-3 | NA | TRBD1 | TGTGCCAGCAGCCCAGGGGGATCTAACTATGGCTACACCTTC | CASSPGGSNYGYTF
TRBJ2-2 | 14 | TRBV5-1 | NA | TRBD1 | TGCGCCAGCGCGACAGGGGGCAACACCGGGGAGCTGTTTTTT | CASATGGNTGELFF
TRBJ1-1 | 13 | TRBV11-2 | NA | NA | TGTGCCAGCAGCGCCGAGGGTTACACTGAAGCTTTCTTT | CASSAEGYTEAFF
TRBJ1-1 | 15 | TRBV4-1 | NA | NA | TGCGCCAGCAGCCAACCCACCGGACTCCGCATTGGGGCTTTCTTT | CASSQPTGLRIGAFF
TRBJ1-1 | 16 | TRBV15 | many | NA | TGTGCCACCAGTGAAAGTGTCACAGGGTTAGGCACTGAAGCTTTCTTT | CATSESVTGLGTEAFF
TRBJ1-1 | 16 | TRBV15 | NA | TRBD1 | TGTGCCACCAGCAGGCCCGTTGGACAGGGGTTCGCTGAAGCTTTCTTT | CATSRPVGQGFAEAFF
TRBJ2-2 | 15 | TRBV24-1 | few | NA | TGTGCCACCAGTGATTTTAGTACCGAGGCCGGGGAGCTGTTTTTT | CATSDFSTEAGELFF
TRBJ1-2 | 11 | TRBV7-9 | NA | NA | TGTGCCAGCAGCCCGGGGTATGGCTACACCTTC | CASSPGYGYTF
TRBJ2-5 | 10 | TRBV6-5 | NA | NA | TGTGCCAGCAAGGGGGAGACCCAGTACTTC | CASKGETQYF
TRBJ1-2 | 13 | TRBV14 | many | NA | TGTGCCAGCAGTCAAGTCCGGGTGGCTGGCTACACCTTC | CASSQVRVAGYTF
TRBJ2-1 | 17 | TRBV7-2 | once | TRBD2 | TGTGCCAGCAGCTTATCCCCAATACTAGCGACCTACAATGAGCAGTTCTTC | CASSLSPILATYNEQFF
TRBJ2-3 | 15 | TRBV24-1 | NA | NA | TGTGCCACCAGTGATCGGACAGCGCTCACAGATACGCAGTATTTT | CATSDRTALTDTQYF
TRBJ2-5 | 13 | TRBV5-4 | NA | TRBD1 | TGTGCCAGCAGATACGACAGGGGTGAGACCCAGTACTTC | CASRYDRGETQYF
TRBJ2-7 | 13 | TRBV18 | NA | TRBD2 | TGTGCCAGCTCATTCCGGGAGGGCTACGAGCAGTACTTC | CASSFREGYEQYF
TRBJ1-4 | 14 | TRBV7-9 | NA | NA | TGTGCCAGCAGCCCCGGACTGAATAATGAAAAACTGTTTTTT | CASSPGLNNEKLFF
TRBJ1-2 | 15 | TRBV5-6 | NA | NA | TGTGCCAGCAGCTTGGTGGCGGGATTAAACTATGGCTACACCTTC | CASSLVAGLNYGYTF
TRBJ1-4 | 15 | TRBV30 | NA | NA | TGTGCCTGGAGTGACGGGGGGGCGGGTAATGAAAAACTGTTTTTT | CAWSDGGAGNEKLFF